This T cell receptor beta chain originates from a study of T-cell reconstitution after alpha-beta-depleted transplantation in children. A TCRbeta library incorporating unique molecular identifiers was prepared. TCRdb itself ran the PCR reads through MiXCR, one entry per CDR3 protein. This table holds some 76,000 distinct CDR3 sequences, roughly a tenth found once. Germline V lookup: CDR1 LNHNV, CDR2 YYDKDF (reference sequence). The CDR3 has 15 residues. This clonotype is labeled as medium-sized (0.01 to 0.1%). Its specificity is not known. Study-level findings and limits: T-cell counts and diversity at one year following transplant were attributed mainly to newly produced T cells. From surviving recipient T cells and thymic progenitors came the high day-60 TCRbeta diversity observed in some patients. Where alpha-beta T cells came from about two months after transplant was reportedly several hundred expanded graft clones.

The chain has TRBV15 and TRBJ2-2; 10 bases fit TRBD2. The sample was PBMCs, taken before TCRalphabeta/CD19-depleted stem cell transplant. This receptor was taken from a boy between 5 and 17 years old with acute myeloid leukemia, due to receive a stem cell transplant. The CDR3 loop reads CGHPGPSGSPGELFF. DNA for the CDR3: TGTGGCCACCCTGGCCCTAGCGGGAGCCCCGGGGAGCTGTTTTTT.